In its sample, the clone carrying this TCR beta chain is large. TCRdb re-derived calls from the reads in MiXCR, one entry per CDR3 protein. The sample has over 85,000 distinct CDR3 sequences; 16% are singletons. The data were obtained in a study of T cell repertoires in cytomegalovirus infection. The CDR3 totals 12 residues. V lost 1 base and J 6 bases, leaving 7 bases between the germline ends. Per the germline V gene, CDR1 is MDHEN and CDR2 is SYDVKM. This TCR was sampled from a human donor in good health (CMV status not recorded). Some clones in this sample may be carry-over from other donors' samples. The chain employs TRBV28 and TRBJ2-7; no clear D gene. The sample consisted of PBMCs. CDR3 coding DNA: TGTGCCAGCAGTTTATTAGGGCTCGAGCAGTACTTC. Encoded protein: CASSLLGLEQYF.